This T cell receptor (beta chain) comes out of a study of cytomegalovirus exposure and HLA in healthy donors. Concerning this clone: Antigen specificity is unknown.

Notes on the study in general: In the analysis, some V segments, TRBV6-2 and TRBV6-3 included, were excluded as indistinguishable.

The CDR3 has 15 residues. J was trimmed by 9 bases and V by 4 bases; bases with no gene match: 9. Germline V gene data show CDR1 as LNHDA and CDR2 as SQIVND (reference sequence). The study ran its PCR with 60 Vbeta and 13 Jbeta primers. Source study methods: In a later analysis, of some 80 million unique beta chains, 9 million to 11 million appeared in at least two donors. The protocol was immunoSEQ multiplex PCR, while the TCRdb copy is restricted to in-frame clones and leaves out a portion. D and trimming come from the DNA, and the V and J calls and clone size come from that table. Of about 140,000 clones detected, around 80% appear once; the ten largest clones hold about 2.2%.

The sequence derives from a man between 45 and 60 years old in good health and CMV-seronegative. The chain carries TRBV19 and TRBJ1-6; 7 bases are shared with TRBD1. The sample taken for sequencing was PBMCs. This chain's CDR3 is CASSTTGVRASPLHF. In DNA form, the CDR3 reads TGTGCCAGTAGTACCACAGGGGTACGGGCTTCACCCCTCCACTTT.